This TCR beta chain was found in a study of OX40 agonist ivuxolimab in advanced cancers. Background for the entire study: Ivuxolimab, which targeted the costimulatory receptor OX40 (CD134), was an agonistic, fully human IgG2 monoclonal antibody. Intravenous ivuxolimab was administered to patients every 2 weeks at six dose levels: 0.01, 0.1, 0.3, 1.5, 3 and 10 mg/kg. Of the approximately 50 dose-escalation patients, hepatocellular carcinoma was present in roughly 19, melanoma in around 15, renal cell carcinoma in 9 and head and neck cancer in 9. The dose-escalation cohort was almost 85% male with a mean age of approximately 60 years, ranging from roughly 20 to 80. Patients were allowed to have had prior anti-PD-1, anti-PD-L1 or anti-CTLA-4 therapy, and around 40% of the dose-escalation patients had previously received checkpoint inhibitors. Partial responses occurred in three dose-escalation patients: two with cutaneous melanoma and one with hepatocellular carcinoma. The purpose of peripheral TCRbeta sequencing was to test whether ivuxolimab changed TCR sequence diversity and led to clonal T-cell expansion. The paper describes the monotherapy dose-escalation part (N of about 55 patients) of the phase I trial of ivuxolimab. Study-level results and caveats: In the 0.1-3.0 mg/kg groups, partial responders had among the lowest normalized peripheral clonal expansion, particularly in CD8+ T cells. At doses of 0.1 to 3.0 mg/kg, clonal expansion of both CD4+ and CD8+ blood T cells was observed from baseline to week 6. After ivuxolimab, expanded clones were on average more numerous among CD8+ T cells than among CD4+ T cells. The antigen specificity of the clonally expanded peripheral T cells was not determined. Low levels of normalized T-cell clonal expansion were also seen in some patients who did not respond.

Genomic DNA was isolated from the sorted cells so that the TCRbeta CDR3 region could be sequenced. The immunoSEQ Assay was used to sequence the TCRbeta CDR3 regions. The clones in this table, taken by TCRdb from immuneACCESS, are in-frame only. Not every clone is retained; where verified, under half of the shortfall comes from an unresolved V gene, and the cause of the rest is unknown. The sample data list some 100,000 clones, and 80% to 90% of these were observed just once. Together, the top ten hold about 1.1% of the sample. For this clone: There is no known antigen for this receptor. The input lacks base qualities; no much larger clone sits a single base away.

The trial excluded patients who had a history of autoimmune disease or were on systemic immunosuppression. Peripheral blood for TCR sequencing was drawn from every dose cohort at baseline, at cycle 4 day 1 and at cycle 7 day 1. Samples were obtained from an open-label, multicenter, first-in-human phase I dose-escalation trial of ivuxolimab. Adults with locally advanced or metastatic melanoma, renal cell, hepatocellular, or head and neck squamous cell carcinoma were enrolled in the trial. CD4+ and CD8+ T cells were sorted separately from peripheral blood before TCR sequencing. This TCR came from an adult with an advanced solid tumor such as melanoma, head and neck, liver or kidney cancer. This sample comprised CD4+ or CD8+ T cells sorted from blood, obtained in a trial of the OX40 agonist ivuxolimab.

The CDR3 sequence is CASSLVSQSYEQYF. The base sequence is TGCGCCAGCAGCTTAGTCAGCCAGTCCTACGAGCAGTACTTC. Recombination linked TRBV5-1 to TRBJ2-7, with the D gene not confidently named. The germline V gene specifies SGHRS as CDR1 and YFSETQ as CDR2. Trimming costs V 2 bases and J 1 base, and their ends lie 10 bases apart. The CDR3 sequence holds 14 residues, the cysteine and phenylalanine included. Only the CDR3 DNA stays, 42 bases, in frame from base 1.